A selection of T cell receptor beta chains follows, all from one sample in a study of cytomegalovirus exposure and HLA in healthy donors. Sequenced by immunoSEQ multiplex PCR; TCRdb stores in-frame clones only, minus some. The sample yields approximately 170,000 clones, about 70% seen once. Sequenced sample: PBMCs. The receptors come from a woman aged 18-30 years in good health and CMV-seropositive. The CDR3 runs from the conserved cysteine through the conserved F or W. The order of the fields is clone size, V gene, J gene, D gene, CDR3 protein, CDR3 DNA. D genes are given only for firm matches. Clone size is given for some rows only: seen once, a few or many times, or a class if the clone is expanded.

clone size: .; V gene: TRBV15; J gene: TRBJ2-7; D gene: .; CDR3 protein: CATSIGNRVINEQYF; CDR3 DNA: TGTGCCACCAGCATTGGTAACCGGGTCATAAACGAGCAGTACTTC
clone size: .; V gene: TRBV10-3; J gene: TRBJ2-1; D gene: .; CDR3 protein: CAISALYNEQFF; CDR3 DNA: TGTGCCATCAGTGCCCTCTACAATGAGCAGTTCTTC
clone size: .; V gene: TRBV27; J gene: TRBJ2-3; D gene: TRBD1; CDR3 protein: CASSLGTGFTDTQYF; CDR3 DNA: TGTGCCAGCTCCCTGGGGACAGGCTTCACAGATACGCAGTATTTT
clone size: .; V gene: TRBV7-9; J gene: TRBJ1-1; D gene: TRBD1; CDR3 protein: CASSLGRGTGVAPEAFF; CDR3 DNA: TGTGCCAGCAGCTTAGGTCGGGGGACAGGGGTAGCCCCTGAAGCTTTCTTT
clone size: .; V gene: TRBV28; J gene: TRBJ1-4; D gene: .; CDR3 protein: CASSSQGSTNEKLFF; CDR3 DNA: TGTGCCAGCAGTTCGCAGGGGTCTACTAATGAAAAACTGTTTTTT
clone size: .; V gene: TRBV7-9; J gene: TRBJ2-1; D gene: .; CDR3 protein: CASTNKTGLYYNEQFF; CDR3 DNA: TGTGCCAGCACAAATAAAACGGGACTCTATTACAATGAGCAGTTCTTC
clone size: .; V gene: TRBV4-1; J gene: TRBJ2-5; D gene: .; CDR3 protein: CASSVVRSQETQYF; CDR3 DNA: TGCGCCAGCAGCGTGGTCCGGTCCCAAGAGACCCAGTACTTC
clone size: few; V gene: TRBV9; J gene: TRBJ1-1; D gene: .; CDR3 protein: CASSVGGQSTEAFF; CDR3 DNA: TGTGCCAGCAGCGTAGGCGGTCAATCCACTGAAGCTTTCTTT
clone size: .; V gene: TRBV29-1; J gene: TRBJ2-2; D gene: .; CDR3 protein: CSVEVMGGNTGELFF; CDR3 DNA: TGCAGCGTTGAAGTGATGGGGGGAAACACCGGGGAGCTGTTTTTT
clone size: few; V gene: TRBV2; J gene: TRBJ2-7; D gene: TRBD1; CDR3 protein: CASRTGELSYEQYF; CDR3 DNA: TGTGCCAGCAGAACAGGGGAATTATCGTACGAGCAGTACTTC
clone size: .; V gene: TRBV7-3; J gene: TRBJ2-2; D gene: .; CDR3 protein: CASSSTGTANTGELFF; CDR3 DNA: TGTGCCAGCAGCTCTACAGGGACCGCGAACACCGGGGAGCTGTTTTTT
clone size: few; V gene: TRBV6-1; J gene: TRBJ1-4; D gene: TRBD1; CDR3 protein: CASRRTGAREKLFF; CDR3 DNA: TGTGCCAGCAGAAGGACAGGGGCGCGGGAAAAACTGTTTTTT